The 18 T cell receptor beta chains presented below share a single source sample, sequenced in a study of CXCR3-negative and CXCR3-positive naive CD8 T cells. The authors made the TRB cDNA libraries by 5' RACE using UMI labels. TCRdb reprocessed the 5' RACE reads and reports one entry per CDR3 protein, with no DNA. Here the sample table reports fewer than 95,000 distinct CDR3 sequences. Sample: naive CXCR3- CD8+ T cells from blood. As for subset: CD45RO-CCR7+CD27+CD95- naive CD8+ T cells lacking CXCR3 (TNR3-). These receptors all stem from a human donor in good health. Some clones in this sample may be carry-over from other donors' samples.

The chain is built from TRBV27 and TRBJ1-1. There are 13 residues in the CDR3. Germline lookup yields CDR1 MNHEY and CDR2 SMNVEV (reference sequence). CDR3 loop: CASSLSTNTEAFF.

The gene calls are TRBV4-1 and TRBJ2-7. This CDR3 region has 11 residues. The V gene's germline CDR1 is MGHRA and CDR2 YSYEKL. The CDR3 region is CASSQADEQYF.

This chain uses TRBV29-1 with TRBJ2-2; as DNA is missing, the TRBD2 call by TCRdb cannot be tested. The length of the CDR3 is 17 residues. Germline V CDR1 and CDR2: SQVTM, ANQGSEA. The CDR3 region is CSVEGGGTSGTTGELFF.

The chain combines TRBV29-1 with TRBJ2-1; TCRdb's assignment of TRBD1 cannot be checked, as there is no DNA. The germline CDR1 and CDR2 sequences are SQVTM and ANQGSEA. There are 16 residues in the CDR3. This chain's CDR3 is CSVDSVGGYSYNEQFF.

The chain is built from TRBV5-1 and TRBJ2-1; the TCRdb call, TRBD1, lacks DNA for checking. This CDR3 spans 17 amino acids. Germline V CDR1 and CDR2: SGHRS, YFSETQ. This chain's CDR3 is CASSLAWDGGSYNEQFF.

The V gene is TRBV5-1, the J gene TRBJ2-7; the D call of TRBD1 rests on TCRdb alone, since no DNA is present to check it. The CDR3 length is 13 residues. In germline, CDR1 is SGHRS, CDR2 YFSETQ. This CDR3 reads CASSSPGYYEQYF.

The chain couples TRBV28 to TRBJ2-1; TCRdb names TRBD2, which stays unverified in the absence of DNA. The CDR3 is 13 residues long. The germline V gene has CDR1 MDHEN and CDR2 SYDVKM. The CDR3 spells CASSPGTVGEQFF. The full variable domain, its missing parts supplied by reference TRBV28 and TRBJ2-1, is DVKVTQSSRYLVKRTGEKVFLECVQDMDHENMFWYRQDPGLGLRLIYFSYDVKMKEKGDIPEGYSVSREKKERFSLILESASTNQTSMYLCASSPGTVGEQFFGPGTRLTVL.

The rearrangement links TRBV14 to TRBJ1-1; TCRdb reports TRBD1, a call that lacks DNA to check it against. This CDR3 spans 16 amino acids. Germline-derived CDR1 and CDR2 are SGHDN and FVKESK. The CDR3 loop is CASSPPAAGPVTEAFF.

The chain links TRBV29-1 to TRBJ2-2; lacking DNA, the TRBD1 call made by TCRdb goes unchecked. Germline V CDR1 and CDR2: SQVTM, ANQGSEA. The CDR3 consists of 14 residues. The chain's CDR3 is CSAEQGFNTGELFF.

The rearrangement joins TRBV4-3 to TRBJ1-1. Per the germline V gene, CDR1 is LGHNA and CDR2 is YSLEER. CDR3 length: 15 amino acids. CDR3 region: CASSQDKGSGTEAFF.

This chain uses TRBV7-3 with TRBJ2-1. Germline CDR1 is SGHTA and CDR2 is FQGTGA. The CDR3 contains 13 residues. The CDR3 sequence is CASSLGIGVEQFF.

V usage is TRBV11-2 and J usage is TRBJ1-2. The CDR3 has 19 residues. CDR1 SGHAT and CDR2 FQNNGV come from the germline V gene. The CDR3: CASSLGGRMGDSSGYGYTF.

The V call is TRBV5-1, the J call TRBJ1-5; TCRdb's D gene call, TRBD1, goes unchecked for lack of DNA. The CDR3 runs to 14 residues. The germline gives CDR1 SGHRS, CDR2 YFSETQ. CDR3 sequence reads: CASSFSGGEQPQHF.

This rearrangement joins TRBV29-1 to TRBJ2-2. In germline, CDR1 is SQVTM, CDR2 ANQGSEA. There are 12 residues in the CDR3. CDR3 amino acids: CSAPSATGELFF.

CDR3 loop: CASSEGLDPNEQFF. This chain joins TRBV7-9 and TRBJ2-1; the D gene TCRdb calls, TRBD2, cannot be checked with no DNA. There are 14 residues in the CDR3. The germline CDR1 and CDR2 sequences are SEHNR and FQNEAQ (reference sequence).

The chain carries TRBV29-1 and TRBJ2-5; the TCRdb call, TRBD2, lacks DNA for checking. The CDR3 has 17 residues. CDR1 is SQVTM, CDR2 ANQGSEA, per germline. CDR3: CSVEGLAGNVDWETQYF.

The rearrangement uses TRBV18 and TRBJ2-5. CDR1 is KGHSH, CDR2 LQKENI, per germline. This CDR3 region has 15 residues. The CDR3 loop reads CASSPPNSLQETQYF.

The V and J genes are TRBV30 and TRBJ2-7. In germline, CDR1 is GTSNPN, CDR2 SVGIG (reference sequence). This CDR3 has 13 amino acids. The CDR3 sequence: CAWRRTDSYEQYF.